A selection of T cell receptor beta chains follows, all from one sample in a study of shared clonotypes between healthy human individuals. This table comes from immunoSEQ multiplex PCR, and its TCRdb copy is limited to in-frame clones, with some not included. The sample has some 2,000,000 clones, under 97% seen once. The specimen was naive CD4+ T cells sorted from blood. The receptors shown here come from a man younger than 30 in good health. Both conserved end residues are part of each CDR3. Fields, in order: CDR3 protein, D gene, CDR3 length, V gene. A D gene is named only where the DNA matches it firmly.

CASSRTSSTDTQYF,-,14,TRBV2
CASSPGTRASTDTQYF,TRBD2,16,TRBV7-2
CAITPTVSGNTIYF,-,14,TRBV10-3
CASCRGENTEAFF,-,13,TRBV5-1
CASSQTSGTGGTEAFF,TRBD1,16,TRBV18
CASSRGTGTMYEQYF,-,15,TRBV6-6
CASSIRDRERETQYF,-,15,TRBV5-4
CASSMDRAVGYTF,TRBD1,13,TRBV7-9
CASSVEGGGGTDTQYF,-,16,TRBV9
CASSSRTSGRQNIQYF,TRBD2,16,TRBV18
CASRGQGYSPLHF,TRBD1,13,TRBV19
CASRLDQGTGTRANYGYTF,TRBD1,19,TRBV5-6
CASSLKNGGSGNTIYF,-,16,TRBV5-1
CASSLVIGTGENIQYF,TRBD1,16,TRBV5-4
CASSEARGTGYGYTF,TRBD1,15,TRBV25-1
CASGPGGPQETQYF,TRBD2,14,TRBV5-1
CASSSDSSNQPQHF,-,14,TRBV5-1
CASSPREQQGIGTEAFF,-,17,TRBV18
CASSLQGAATNEKLFF,TRBD1,16,TRBV7-2
CASRGGGYDTEAFF,-,14,TRBV6-6
CASSLGMREGQPQHF,-,15,TRBV5-1
CASQPDRSGDEQYF,-,14,TRBV6-1
CAISEVGVGSYEQYF,-,15,TRBV10-3
CASRGRFQETQYF,-,13,TRBV28
CASSQGQGGEQYF,TRBD1,13,TRBV28
CASSRGAEAFF,-,11,TRBV6-5
CASRTGGSYNEQFF,TRBD1,14,TRBV19
CASSQSTGVNTEAFF,TRBD1,15,TRBV4-1
CASSLWDGREATGELFF,TRBD2,17,TRBV28
CASSQGSPGNTIYF,-,14,TRBV2
CAWRTGAASTDTQYF,TRBD1,15,TRBV30
CASSLFSAGYTEAFF,-,15,TRBV27
CASRPAGDYEQYF,TRBD2,13,TRBV27
CASSLAAMGGSTEAFF,-,16,TRBV5-1
CASSLTGSGNTIYF,TRBD1,14,TRBV25-1
CASSLGASDQPQHF,-,14,TRBV5-6